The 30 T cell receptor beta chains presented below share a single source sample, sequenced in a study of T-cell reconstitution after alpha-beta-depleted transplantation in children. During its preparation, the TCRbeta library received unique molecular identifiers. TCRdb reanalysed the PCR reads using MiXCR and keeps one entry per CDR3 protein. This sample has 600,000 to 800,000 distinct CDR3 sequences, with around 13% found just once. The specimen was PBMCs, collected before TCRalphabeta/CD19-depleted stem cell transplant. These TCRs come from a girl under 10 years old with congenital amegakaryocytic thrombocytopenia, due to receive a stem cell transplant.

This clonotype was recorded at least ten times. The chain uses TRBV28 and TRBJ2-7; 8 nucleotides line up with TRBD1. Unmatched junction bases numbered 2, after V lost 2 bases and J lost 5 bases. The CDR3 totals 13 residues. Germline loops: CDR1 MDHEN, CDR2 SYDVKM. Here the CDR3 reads CASSLMTGDEQYF. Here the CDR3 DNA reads TGTGCCAGCAGTTTAATGACAGGGGACGAGCAGTACTTC. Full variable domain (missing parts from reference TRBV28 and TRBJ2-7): DVKVTQSSRYLVKRTGEKVFLECVQDMDHENMFWYRQDPGLGLRLIYFSYDVKMKEKGDIPEGYSVSREKKERFSLILESASTNQTSMYLCASSLMTGDEQYFGPGTRLTVT.

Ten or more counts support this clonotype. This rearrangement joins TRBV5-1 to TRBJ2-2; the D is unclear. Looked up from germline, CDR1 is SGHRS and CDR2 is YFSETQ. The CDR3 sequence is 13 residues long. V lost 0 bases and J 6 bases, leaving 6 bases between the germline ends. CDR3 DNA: TGCGCCAGCAGCTTGGGCGTGGCCGGGGAGCTGTTTTTT. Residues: CASSLGVAGELFF.

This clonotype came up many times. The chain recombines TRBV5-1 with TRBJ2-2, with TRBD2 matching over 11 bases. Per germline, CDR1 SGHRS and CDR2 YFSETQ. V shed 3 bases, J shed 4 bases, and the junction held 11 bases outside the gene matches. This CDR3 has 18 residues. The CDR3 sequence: CASSWQATSGRGTGELFF. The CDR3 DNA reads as TGCGCCAGCAGCTGGCAGGCAACTAGCGGGAGAGGCACCGGGGAGCTGTTTTTT.

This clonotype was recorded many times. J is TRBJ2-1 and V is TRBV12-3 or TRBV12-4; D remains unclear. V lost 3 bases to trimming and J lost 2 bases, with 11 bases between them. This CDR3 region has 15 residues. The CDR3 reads CASSFDSGTYNEQFF. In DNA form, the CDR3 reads TGTGCCAGCAGTTTCGACTCCGGAACCTACAATGAGCAGTTCTTC.

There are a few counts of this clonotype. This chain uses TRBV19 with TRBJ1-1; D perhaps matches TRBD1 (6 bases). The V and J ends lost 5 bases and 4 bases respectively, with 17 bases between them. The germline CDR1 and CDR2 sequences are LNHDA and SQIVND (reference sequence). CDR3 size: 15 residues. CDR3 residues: CASSEQGPGGTEAFF. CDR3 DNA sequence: TGTGCCAGTAGTGAACAGGGCCCGGGAGGCACTGAAGCTTTCTTT.

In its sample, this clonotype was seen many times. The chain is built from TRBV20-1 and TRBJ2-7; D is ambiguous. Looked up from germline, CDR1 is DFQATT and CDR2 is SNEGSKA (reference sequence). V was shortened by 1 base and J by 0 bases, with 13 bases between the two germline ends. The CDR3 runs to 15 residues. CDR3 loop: CSARGDFTNSYEQYF. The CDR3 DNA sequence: TGCAGTGCTAGAGGTGACTTCACAAACTCCTACGAGCAGTACTTC.

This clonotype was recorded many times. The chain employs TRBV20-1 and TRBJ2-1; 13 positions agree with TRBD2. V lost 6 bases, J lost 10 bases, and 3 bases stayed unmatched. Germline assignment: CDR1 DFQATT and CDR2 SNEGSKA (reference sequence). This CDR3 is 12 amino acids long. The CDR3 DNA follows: TGCAGTGCCGGACTAGCGGGAGTCGAGCAGTTCTTC. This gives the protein CSAGLAGVEQFF.

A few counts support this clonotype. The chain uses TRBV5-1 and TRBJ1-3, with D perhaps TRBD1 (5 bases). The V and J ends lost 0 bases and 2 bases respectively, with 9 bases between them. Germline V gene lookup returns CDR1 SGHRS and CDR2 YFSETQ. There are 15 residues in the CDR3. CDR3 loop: CASSLVPGTGNTIYF. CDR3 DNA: TGCGCCAGCAGCTTGGTTCCAGGGACTGGAAACACCATATATTTT.

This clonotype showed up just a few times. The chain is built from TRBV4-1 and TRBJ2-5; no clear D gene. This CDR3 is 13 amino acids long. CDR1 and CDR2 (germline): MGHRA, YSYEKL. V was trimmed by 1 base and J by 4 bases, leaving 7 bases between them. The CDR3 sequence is CASSQGIRETQYF. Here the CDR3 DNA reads TGCGCCAGCAGCCAAGGGATCCGAGAGACCCAGTACTTC.

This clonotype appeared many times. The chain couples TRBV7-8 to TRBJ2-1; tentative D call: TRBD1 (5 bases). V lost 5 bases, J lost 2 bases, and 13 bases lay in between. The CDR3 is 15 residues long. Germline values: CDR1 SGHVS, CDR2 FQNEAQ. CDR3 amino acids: CASSPDRAPYNEQFF. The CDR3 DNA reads TGTGCCAGCAGCCCCGACAGAGCGCCCTACAATGAGCAGTTCTTC.

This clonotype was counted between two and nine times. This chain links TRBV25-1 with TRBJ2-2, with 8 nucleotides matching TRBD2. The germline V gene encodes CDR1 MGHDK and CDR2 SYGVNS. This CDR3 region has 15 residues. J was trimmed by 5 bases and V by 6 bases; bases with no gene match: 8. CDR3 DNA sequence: TGTGCCAGCAGGACGAACCGGGAGGGGACCGGGGAGCTGTTTTTT. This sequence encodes CASRTNREGTGELFF. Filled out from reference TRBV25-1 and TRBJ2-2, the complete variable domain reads EADIYQTPRYLVIGTGKKITLECSQTMGHDKMYWYQQDPGMELHLIHYSYGVNSTEKGDLSSESTVSRIRTEHFPLTLESARPSHTSQYLCASRTNREGTGELFFGEGSRLTVL.

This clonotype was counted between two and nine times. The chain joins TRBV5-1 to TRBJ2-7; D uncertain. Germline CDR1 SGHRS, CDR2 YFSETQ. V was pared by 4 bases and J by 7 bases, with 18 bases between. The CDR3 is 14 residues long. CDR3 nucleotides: TGCGCCAGCAGCCTGTTACCAGGAGTGGGTGAGCAGTACTTC. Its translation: CASSLLPGVGEQYF.

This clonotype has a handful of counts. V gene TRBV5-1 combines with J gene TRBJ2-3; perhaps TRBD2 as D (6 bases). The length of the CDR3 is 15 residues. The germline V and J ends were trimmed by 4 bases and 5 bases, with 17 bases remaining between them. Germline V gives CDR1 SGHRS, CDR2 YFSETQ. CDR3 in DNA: TGCGCCAGCAGCCCCTGGAGCCTAGCGCTAGATACGCAGTATTTT. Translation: CASSPWSLALDTQYF.

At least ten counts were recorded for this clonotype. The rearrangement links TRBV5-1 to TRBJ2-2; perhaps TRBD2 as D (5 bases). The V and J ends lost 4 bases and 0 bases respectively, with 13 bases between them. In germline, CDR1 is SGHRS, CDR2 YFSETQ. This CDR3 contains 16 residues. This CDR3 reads CASSSLSGTNTGELFF. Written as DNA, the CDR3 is TGCGCCAGCAGCAGTTTATCGGGGACGAACACCGGGGAGCTGTTTTTT.

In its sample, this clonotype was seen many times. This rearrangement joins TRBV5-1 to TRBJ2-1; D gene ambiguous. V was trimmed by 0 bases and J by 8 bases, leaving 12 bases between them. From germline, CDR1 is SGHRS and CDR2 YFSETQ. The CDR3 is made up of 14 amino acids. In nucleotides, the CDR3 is TGCGCCAGCAGCTTGGGACCCCTTGACGATGAGCAGTTCTTC. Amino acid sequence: CASSLGPLDDEQFF.

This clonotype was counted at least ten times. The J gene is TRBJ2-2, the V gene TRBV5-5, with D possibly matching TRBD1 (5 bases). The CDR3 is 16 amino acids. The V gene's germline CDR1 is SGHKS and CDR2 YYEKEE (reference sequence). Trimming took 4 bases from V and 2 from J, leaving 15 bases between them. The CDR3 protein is CASSVLWGLNTGELFF. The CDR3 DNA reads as TGTGCCAGCAGCGTTCTTTGGGGCTTAAACACCGGGGAGCTGTTTTTT.

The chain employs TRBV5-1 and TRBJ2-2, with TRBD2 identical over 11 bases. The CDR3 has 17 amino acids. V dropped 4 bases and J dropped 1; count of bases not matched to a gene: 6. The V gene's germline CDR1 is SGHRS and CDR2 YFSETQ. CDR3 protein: CASSAGTSGENTGELFF. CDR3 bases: TGCGCCAGCAGCGCGGGGACTAGCGGAGAGAACACCGGGGAGCTGTTTTTT.

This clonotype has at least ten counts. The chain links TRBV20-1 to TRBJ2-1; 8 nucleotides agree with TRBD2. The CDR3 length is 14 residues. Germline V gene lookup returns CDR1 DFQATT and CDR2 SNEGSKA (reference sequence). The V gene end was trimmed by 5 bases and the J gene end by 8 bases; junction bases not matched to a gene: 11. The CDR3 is CSAPLAGRRDEQFF. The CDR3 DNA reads TGCAGTGCTCCTCTAGCGGGCCGCAGGGATGAGCAGTTCTTC.

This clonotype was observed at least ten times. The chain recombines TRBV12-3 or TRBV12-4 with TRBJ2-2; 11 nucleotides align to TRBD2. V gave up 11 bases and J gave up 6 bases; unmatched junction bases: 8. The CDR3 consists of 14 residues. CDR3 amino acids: CACTTSGVPGELFF. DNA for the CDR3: TGTGCCTGCACGACTAGCGGGGTACCCGGGGAGCTGTTTTTT.

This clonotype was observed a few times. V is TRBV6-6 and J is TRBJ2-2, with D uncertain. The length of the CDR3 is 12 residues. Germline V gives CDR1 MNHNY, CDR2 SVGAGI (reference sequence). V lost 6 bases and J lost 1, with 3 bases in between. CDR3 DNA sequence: TGTGCCAGCAGGAGGAACACCGGGGAGCTGTTTTTT. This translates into CASRRNTGELFF.

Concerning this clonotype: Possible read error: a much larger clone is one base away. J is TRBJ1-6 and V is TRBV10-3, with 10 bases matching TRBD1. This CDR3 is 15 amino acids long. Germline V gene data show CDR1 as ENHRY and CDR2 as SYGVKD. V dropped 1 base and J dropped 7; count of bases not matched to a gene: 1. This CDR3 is CAISELDRGNSPLHF. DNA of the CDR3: TGTGCCATCAGTGAGTTGGACAGGGGGAATTCACCCCTCCACTTT.

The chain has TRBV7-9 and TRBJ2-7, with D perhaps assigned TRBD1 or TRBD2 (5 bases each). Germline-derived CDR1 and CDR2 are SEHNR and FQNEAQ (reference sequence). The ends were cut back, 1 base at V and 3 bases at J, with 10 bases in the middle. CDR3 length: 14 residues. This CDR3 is CASSLVGTYYEQYF. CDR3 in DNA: TGTGCCAGCAGCTTAGTTGGGACCTACTACGAGCAGTACTTC.

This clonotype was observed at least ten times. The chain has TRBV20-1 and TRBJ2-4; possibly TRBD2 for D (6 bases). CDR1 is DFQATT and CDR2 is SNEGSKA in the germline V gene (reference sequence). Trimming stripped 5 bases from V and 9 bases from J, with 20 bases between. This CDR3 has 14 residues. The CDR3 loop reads CSAPVEGLWGIQYF. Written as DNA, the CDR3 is TGCAGTGCTCCGGTCGAGGGACTCTGGGGCATTCAGTACTTC.

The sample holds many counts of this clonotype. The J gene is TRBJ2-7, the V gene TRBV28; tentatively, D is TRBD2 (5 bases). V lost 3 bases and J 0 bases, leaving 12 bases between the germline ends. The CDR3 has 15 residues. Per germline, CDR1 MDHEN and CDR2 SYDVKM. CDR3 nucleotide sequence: TGTGCCAGCAGTTTGTTCATCGGGAACTCCTACGAGCAGTACTTC. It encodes CASSLFIGNSYEQYF.

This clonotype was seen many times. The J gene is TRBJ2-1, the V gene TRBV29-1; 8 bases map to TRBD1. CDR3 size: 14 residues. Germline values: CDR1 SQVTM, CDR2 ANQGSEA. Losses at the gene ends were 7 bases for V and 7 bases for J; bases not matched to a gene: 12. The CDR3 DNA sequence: TGCAGCGCCGAGGGACAGGTGAAGGTTAATGAGCAGTTCTTC. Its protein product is CSAEGQVKVNEQFF.

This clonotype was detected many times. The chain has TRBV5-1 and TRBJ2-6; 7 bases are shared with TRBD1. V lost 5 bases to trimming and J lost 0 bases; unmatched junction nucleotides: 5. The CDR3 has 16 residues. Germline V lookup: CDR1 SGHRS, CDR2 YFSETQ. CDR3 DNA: TGCGCCAGCAGTGCGACAGGGAACTCTGGGGCCAACGTCCTGACTTTC. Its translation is CASSATGNSGANVLTF.

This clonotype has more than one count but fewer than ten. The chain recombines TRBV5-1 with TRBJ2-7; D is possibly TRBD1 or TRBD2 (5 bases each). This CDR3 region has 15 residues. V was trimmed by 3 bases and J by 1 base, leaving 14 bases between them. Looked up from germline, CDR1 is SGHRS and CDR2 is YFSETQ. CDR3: CASSSRGAQSYEQYF. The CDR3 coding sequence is TGCGCCAGCAGCTCCCGGGGCGCCCAATCCTACGAGCAGTACTTC.

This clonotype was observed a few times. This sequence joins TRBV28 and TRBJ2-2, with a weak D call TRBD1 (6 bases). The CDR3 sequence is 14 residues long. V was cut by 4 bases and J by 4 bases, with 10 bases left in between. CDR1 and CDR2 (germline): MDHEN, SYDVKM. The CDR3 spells CASSSGAGTGELFF. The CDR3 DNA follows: TGTGCCAGCAGTTCAGGGGCTGGCACCGGGGAGCTGTTTTTT.

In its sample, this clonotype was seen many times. The CDR3 region has the DNA TGCGCCAGCAGCCGAGACATCGGTGGGGCCAACGTCCTGACTTTC. Translating gives CASSRDIGGANVLTF. The chain uses TRBV5-1 and TRBJ2-6; no clear D. Germline CDR1 SGHRS, CDR2 YFSETQ. V lost 4 bases, J lost 3 bases, and 11 bases lay in between. There are 15 residues in the CDR3.

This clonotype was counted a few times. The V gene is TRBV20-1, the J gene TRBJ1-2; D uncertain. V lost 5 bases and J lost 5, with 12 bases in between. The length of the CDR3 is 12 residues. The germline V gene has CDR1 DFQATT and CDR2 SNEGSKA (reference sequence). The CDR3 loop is CSAPTTLYGYTF. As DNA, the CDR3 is TGCAGTGCTCCCACGACACTGTATGGCTACACCTTC.